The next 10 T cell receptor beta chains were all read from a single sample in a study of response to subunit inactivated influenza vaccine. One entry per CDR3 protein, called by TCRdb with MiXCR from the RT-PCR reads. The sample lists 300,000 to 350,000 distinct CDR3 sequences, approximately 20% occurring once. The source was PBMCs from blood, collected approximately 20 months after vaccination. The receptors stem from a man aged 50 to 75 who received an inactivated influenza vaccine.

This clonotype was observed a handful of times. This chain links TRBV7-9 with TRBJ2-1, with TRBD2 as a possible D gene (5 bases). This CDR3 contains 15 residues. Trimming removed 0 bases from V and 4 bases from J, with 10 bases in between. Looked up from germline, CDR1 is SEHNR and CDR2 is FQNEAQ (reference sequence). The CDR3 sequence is CASSLAGALYNEQFF. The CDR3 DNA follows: TGTGCCAGCAGCTTAGCGGGAGCCTTGTACAATGAGCAGTTCTTC.

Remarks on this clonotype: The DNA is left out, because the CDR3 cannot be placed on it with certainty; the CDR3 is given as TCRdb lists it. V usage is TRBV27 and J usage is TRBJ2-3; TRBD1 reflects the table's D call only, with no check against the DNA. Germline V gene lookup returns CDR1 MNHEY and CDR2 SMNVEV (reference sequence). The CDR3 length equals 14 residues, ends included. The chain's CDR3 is CASSFWERGDTQYF.

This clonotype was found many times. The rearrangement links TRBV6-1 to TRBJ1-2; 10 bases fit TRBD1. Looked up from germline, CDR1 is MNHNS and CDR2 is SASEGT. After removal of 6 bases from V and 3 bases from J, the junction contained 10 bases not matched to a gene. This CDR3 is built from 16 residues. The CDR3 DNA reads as TGTGCCAGCAGCTCCTTATCAGGACAGGGGGACTATGGCTACACCTTC. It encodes CASSSLSGQGDYGYTF.

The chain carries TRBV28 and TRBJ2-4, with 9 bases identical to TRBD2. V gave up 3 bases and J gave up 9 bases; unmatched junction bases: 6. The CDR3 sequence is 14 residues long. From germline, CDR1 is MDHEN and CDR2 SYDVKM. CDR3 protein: CASSLSGLAVIQYF. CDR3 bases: TGTGCCAGCAGTTTGTCGGGACTAGCAGTCATTCAGTACTTC.

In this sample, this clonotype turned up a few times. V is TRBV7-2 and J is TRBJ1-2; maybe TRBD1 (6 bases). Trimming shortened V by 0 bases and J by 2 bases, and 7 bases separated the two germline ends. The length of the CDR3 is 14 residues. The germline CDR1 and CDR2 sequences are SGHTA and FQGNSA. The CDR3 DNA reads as TGTGCCAGCAGCTTAGCTCAGGGGAACTATGGCTACACCTTC. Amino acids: CASSLAQGNYGYTF.

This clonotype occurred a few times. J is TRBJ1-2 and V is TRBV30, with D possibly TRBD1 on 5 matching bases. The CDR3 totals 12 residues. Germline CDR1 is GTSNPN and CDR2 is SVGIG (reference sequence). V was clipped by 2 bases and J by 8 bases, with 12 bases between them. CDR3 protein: CAWSISRVGYTF. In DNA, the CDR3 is TGTGCCTGGAGTATTAGCAGGGTCGGCTACACCTTC.

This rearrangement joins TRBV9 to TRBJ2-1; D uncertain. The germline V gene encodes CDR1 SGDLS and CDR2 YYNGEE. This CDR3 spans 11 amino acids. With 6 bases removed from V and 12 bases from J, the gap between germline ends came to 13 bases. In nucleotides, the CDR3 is TGTGCCAGCACGTCGTTGGGGATGCAGTTCTTC. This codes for CASTSLGMQFF.

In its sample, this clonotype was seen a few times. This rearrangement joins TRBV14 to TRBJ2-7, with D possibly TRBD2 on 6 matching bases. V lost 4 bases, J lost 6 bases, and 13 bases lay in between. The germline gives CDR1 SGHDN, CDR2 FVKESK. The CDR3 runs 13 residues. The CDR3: CASSPRAGGEQYF. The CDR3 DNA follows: TGTGCCAGCAGCCCCCGGGCCGGGGGCGAGCAGTACTTC.

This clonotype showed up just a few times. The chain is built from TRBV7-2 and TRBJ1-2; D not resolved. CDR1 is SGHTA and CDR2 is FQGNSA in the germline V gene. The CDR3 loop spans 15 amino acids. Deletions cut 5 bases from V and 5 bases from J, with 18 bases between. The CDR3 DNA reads TGTGCCAGCAGCGCGAACCCCGGATTAGGGTATGGCTACACCTTC. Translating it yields CASSANPGLGYGYTF.

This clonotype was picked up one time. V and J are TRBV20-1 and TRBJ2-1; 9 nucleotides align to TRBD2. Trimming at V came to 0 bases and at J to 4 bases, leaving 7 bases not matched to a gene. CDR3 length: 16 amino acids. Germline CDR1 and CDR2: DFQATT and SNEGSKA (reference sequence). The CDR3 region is CSARDLGGRGYNEQFF. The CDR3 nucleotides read TGCAGTGCTAGAGATCTCGGCGGGAGGGGATACAATGAGCAGTTCTTC.